The TCR beta chain described here comes from a study of CD8 T cells in Susac syndrome. Trimming removed 5 bases at V and 2 bases at J, with 6 bases between. The CDR3 consists of 12 residues. Germline V gene data show CDR1 as LNHDA and CDR2 as SQIVND (reference sequence). Roughly 0.45 to 1 ug RNA was reverse transcribed with random hexamers. Amplification of TCR beta CDR3 spanned 54 Vbeta and 13 Jbeta via immunoSEQ multiplex PCR. Using its own MiXCR run on the immunoSEQ multiplex PCR reads, TCRdb lists one record per CDR3 protein. The data contain about 150,000 distinct CDR3 sequences, roughly 95% of them singletons. Sequencing of TCR beta covered CD8+ and CD4+ T cells obtained from blood. The multiple sclerosis control group consisted of treatment-naive patients whose relapsing-remitting disease, which was either stable or active, fulfilled revised McDonald criteria. The authors negatively isolated CD8+ and CD4+ T cells and FACS-enriched TEMRA cells.

Sequencing used CD8+ T cells from PBMCs. This receptor was taken from a human donor with multiple sclerosis. V usage is TRBV19 and J usage is TRBJ1-1; D remains unclear. CDR3 nucleotide sequence: TGTGCCAGTAGTGTCCTAAACACTGAAGCTTTCTTT. It encodes CASSVLNTEAFF.